Following are 5 T cell receptor beta chains from one sample sequenced in a study of molecular identifiers for immune sequencing clone quantification. TCRdb passed the PCR reads through MiXCR, listing each CDR3 protein once. The table records tens of thousands of distinct CDR3 sequences, 19% of them present only once. The specimen was naive CD8+ T cells from blood, with Jurkat cell RNA spiked in. Described subset: FACS-sorted CD8+CD4-CCR7+CD45RA+ naive T cells. These receptors were taken from a human donor in good health. Some libraries in this study had Jurkat cell RNA spiked in.

This clonotype was counted ten times or more. This sequence joins TRBV6-5 and TRBJ2-3; D is perhaps TRBD1 or TRBD2 (5 bases each). Germline CDR1 and CDR2: MNHEY and SVGAGI. V lost 7 bases and J 1 base, leaving 21 bases between the germline ends. CDR3 length equals 17 residues. The CDR3, as DNA: TGTGCCAGCAAACCAACTCCGGGGTGGGGACGCACAGATACGCAGTATTTT. Residues: CASKPTPGWGRTDTQYF.

About this clonotype: A junction end diverges from the germline sequence, so it may reflect a read error. This rearrangement joins TRBV12-3 or TRBV12-4 to TRBJ2-5; tentative D call: TRBD2 (7 bases). The CDR3 length is 16 residues. The CDR3 coding sequence is TGTGCCAGCAGTTCTAGGGGGGGGAGGTCTCAAGAGACCCTGTACTTC. Protein sequence: CASSSRGGRSQETLYF.

This clonotype was counted a few times. The chain employs TRBV27 and TRBJ2-1, with no clear D. Germline CDR1 reads MNHEY; CDR2 reads SMNVEV (reference sequence). Trimming left V 3 bases short and J 2 bases short, with 11 bases between. The CDR3 contains 15 residues. CDR3 residues: CASSFPGPTYNEQFF. CDR3 in DNA: TGTGCCAGCAGTTTTCCAGGTCCTACCTACAATGAGCAGTTCTTC.

This clonotype was picked up a small number of times. This clone may be a read error of a much larger clone one base away. Because it lacks the conserved phenylalanine or tryptophan at the end, this CDR3 is likely a read error. The gene calls are TRBV29-1 and TRBJ2-3, with D possibly TRBD2 on 7 matching bases. The germline V gene has CDR1 SQVTM and CDR2 ANQGSEA. This CDR3 spans 12 amino acids. V dropped 3 bases and J dropped 6 bases, with 10 bases sitting between them. CDR3 sequence (DNA): TGCAGCGTTGAGGGGGGGCACGATACGCAGTATCTT. Its protein product is CSVEGGHDTQYL.

This clonotype showed up many times. The rearrangement joins TRBV4-3 to TRBJ2-5; D remains unclear. Germline lookup yields CDR1 LGHNA and CDR2 YSLEER. V shed 0 bases and J shed 5 bases, with 13 bases lying between them. The CDR3 contains 15 residues. CDR3 amino acids: CASSQDSNPRETQYF. The CDR3 nucleotides are TGCGCCAGCAGCCAAGATAGCAACCCGAGGGAGACCCAGTACTTC.